This T cell receptor (beta chain) derives from a study of PD-L1 blockade in urothelial cancer. Findings and caveats of the study: Below-median TCR clonality that was measured in pretreatment blood predicted better survival.

Remarks on this clone: The target antigen is unknown.

Time point defined: peripheral blood 6 weeks after treatment start. All patients carried locally advanced or metastatic urothelial carcinoma. The protocol was immunoSEQ multiplex PCR, while the TCRdb copy is restricted to in-frame clones and leaves out a portion. The table has some 41,000 clones, about 83% seen once. The origin of this receptor is a man in his sixties with urothelial cancer. The material was PBMCs, obtained around atezolizumab (anti-PD-L1) treatment.

DNA for the CDR3: TGTGCCAGCCGTAGGACTTCTGGGGCCAACGTCCTGACTTTC. Translating gives CASRRTSGANVLTF. This chain connects TRBV19 to TRBJ2-6, with D perhaps matching TRBD2 (5 bases). This CDR3 has 14 amino acids. Trimming shortened V by 9 bases and J by 1 base, and 10 bases separated the two germline ends. Per germline, CDR1 LNHDA and CDR2 SQIVND (reference sequence). The variable domain in full, completed from reference TRBV19 and TRBJ2-6, reads DGGITQSPKYLFRKEGQNVTLSCEQNLNHDAMYWYRQDPGQGLRLIYYSQIVNDFQKGDIAEGYSVSREKKESFPLTVTSAQKNPTAFYLCASRRTSGANVLTFGAGSRLTVL.